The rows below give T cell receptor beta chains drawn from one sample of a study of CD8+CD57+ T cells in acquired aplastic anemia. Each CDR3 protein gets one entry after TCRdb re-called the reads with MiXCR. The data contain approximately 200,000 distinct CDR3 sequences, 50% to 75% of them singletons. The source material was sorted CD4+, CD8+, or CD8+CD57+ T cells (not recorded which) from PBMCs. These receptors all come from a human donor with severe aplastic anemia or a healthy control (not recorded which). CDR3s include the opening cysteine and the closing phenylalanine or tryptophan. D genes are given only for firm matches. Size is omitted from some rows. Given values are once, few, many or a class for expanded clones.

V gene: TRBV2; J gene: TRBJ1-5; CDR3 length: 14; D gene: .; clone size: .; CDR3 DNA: TGTGCCAGCACCAAACAGGTGCGCAATCAGCCCCAGCATTTT; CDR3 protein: CASTKQVRNQPQHF
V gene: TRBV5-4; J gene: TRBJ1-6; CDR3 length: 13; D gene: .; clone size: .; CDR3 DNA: TGTGCCAGCAGCTCAGGAAAGGATTCACCCCTCCACTTT; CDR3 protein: CASSSGKDSPLHF
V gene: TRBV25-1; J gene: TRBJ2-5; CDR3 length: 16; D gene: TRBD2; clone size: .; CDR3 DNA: TGTGCCAGCAGGATTGGGACTAGCGGGGCCTCAGAGACCCGGTACTTC; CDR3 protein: CASRIGTSGASETRYF
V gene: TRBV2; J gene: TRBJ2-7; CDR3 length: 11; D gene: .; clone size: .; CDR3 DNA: TGTGCCAGCAGGCGTTCCTACGAGCAGTACTTC; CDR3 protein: CASRRSYEQYF
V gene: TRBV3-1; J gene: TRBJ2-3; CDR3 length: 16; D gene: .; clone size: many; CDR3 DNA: TGTGCCAGCAGCCCGGGGGGCGGCTTCAACACAGATACGCAGTATTTT; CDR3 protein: CASSPGGGFNTDTQYF
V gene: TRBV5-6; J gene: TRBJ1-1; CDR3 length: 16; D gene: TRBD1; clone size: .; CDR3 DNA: TGTGCCAGCAGCTTGCAGACAGGGTTGCGGCTGGCTGAAGCTTTCTTT; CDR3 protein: CASSLQTGLRLAEAFF
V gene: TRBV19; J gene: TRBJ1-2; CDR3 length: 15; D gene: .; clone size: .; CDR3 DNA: TGTGCCAGCAGCCTGGGTCTTGGAGGGGGCTATGGCTACACCTTC; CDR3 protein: CASSLGLGGGYGYTF
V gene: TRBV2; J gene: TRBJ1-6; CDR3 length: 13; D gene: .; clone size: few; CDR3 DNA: TGTGCCAGCCGGGAGTACGGGAATTCACCCCTCCACTTT; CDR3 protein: CASREYGNSPLHF
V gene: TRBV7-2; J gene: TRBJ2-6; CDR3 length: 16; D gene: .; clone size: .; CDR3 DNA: TGTGCCAGCAGCTTAGCGTGGGGGTCTGGGGCCAACGTCCTGACTTTC; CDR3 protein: CASSLAWGSGANVLTF
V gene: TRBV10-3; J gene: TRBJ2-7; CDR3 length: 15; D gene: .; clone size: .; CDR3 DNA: TGTGCCATCAGTGATTTAAGGGGGGACACTTACGAGCAGTACTTC; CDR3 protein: CAISDLRGDTYEQYF
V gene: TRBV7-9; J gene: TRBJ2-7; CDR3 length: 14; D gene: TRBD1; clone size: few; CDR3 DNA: TGTGCCAGCAGCTTAGTACAGGGGACCTACGAGCAGTACTTC; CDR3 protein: CASSLVQGTYEQYF
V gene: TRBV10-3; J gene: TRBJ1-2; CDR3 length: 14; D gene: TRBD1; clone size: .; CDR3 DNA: TGTGCCATCACTAGGACAGGGGCTAACTATGGCTACACCTTC; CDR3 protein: CAITRTGANYGYTF
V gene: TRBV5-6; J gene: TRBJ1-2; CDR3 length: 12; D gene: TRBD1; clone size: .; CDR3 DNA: TGTGCCAGCAGTCAGGACAGGGGTGGCTACACCTTC; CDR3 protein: CASSQDRGGYTF
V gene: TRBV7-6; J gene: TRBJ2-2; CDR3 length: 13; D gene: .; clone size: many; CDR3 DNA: TGTGCCAGCAGTCCTACAGGCACCGGGGAGCTGTTTTTT; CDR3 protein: CASSPTGTGELFF
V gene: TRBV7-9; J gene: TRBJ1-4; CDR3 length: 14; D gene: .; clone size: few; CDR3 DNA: TGTGCCAGCAGTCCGGACCAGGATAATGAAAAACTGTTTTTT; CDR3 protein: CASSPDQDNEKLFF
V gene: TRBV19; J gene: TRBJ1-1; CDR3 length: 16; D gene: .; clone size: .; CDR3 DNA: TGTGCCAGTAGTATAATGGGGGGACAACGGAATTCTGAAGCTTTCTTT; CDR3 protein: CASSIMGGQRNSEAFF
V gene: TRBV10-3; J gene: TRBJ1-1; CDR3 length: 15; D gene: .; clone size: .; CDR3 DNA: TGTGCCATCAGTGAAGCCCGACAGATGAACACTGAAGCTTTCTTT; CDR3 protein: CAISEARQMNTEAFF
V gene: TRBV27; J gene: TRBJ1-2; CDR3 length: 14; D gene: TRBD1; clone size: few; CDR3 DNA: TGTGCCAGCAGTTTCGGACAGGGGGCTGAAGGCTACACCTTC; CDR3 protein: CASSFGQGAEGYTF
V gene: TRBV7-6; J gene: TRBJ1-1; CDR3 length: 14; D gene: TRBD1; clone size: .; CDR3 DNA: TGTGCCAGCAGCTTAGGGACAGGATTCACTGAAGCTTTCTTT; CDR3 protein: CASSLGTGFTEAFF
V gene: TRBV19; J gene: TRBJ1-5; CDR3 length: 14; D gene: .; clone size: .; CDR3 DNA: TGTGCCAGTGAGGACAAGGGCAGCAATCAGCCCCAGCATTTT; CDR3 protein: CASEDKGSNQPQHF
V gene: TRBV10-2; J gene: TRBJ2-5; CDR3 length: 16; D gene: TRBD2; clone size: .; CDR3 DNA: TGCGCCAGCGGTGAAGCGCGGGGACTAACAAAGGAGTCCCAGTACTTC; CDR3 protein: CASGEARGLTKESQYF
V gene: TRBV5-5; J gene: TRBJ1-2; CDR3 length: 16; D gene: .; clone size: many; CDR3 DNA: TGTGCCAGCAGCTTGGCCTTTGGGTCCCCTCGGTTAGGCTACACCTTC; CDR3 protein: CASSLAFGSPRLGYTF
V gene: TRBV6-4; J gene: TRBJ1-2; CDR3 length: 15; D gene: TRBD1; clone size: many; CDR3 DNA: TGTGCCAGCAGTAGGAACCCCGGGACAGAATATGGCTACACCTTC; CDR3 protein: CASSRNPGTEYGYTF
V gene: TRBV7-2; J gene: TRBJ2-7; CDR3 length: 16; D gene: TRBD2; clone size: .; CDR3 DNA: TGTGCCAGCAGCTTAGGGGGGACTAGCGGGAACTACGAGCAGTACTTC; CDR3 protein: CASSLGGTSGNYEQYF
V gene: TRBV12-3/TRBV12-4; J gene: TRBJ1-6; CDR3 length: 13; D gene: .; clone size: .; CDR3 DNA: TGTGCCAGCAGTGGACAGCTTAATTCACCCCTCCACTTT; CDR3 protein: CASSGQLNSPLHF
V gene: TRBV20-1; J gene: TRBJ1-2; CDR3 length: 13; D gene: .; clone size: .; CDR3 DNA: TGCAGTGCTGGACAGCAGAATAACTATGGCTACACCTTC; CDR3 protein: CSAGQQNNYGYTF
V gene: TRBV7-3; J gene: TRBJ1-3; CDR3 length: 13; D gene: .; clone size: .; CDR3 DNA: TGTGCCAGCAGCTTGGGTCATGGAAACACCATATATTTT; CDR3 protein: CASSLGHGNTIYF
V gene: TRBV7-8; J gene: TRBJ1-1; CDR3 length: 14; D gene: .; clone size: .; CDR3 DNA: TGTGCCAGCAGCTTAGGTCGAAGGAACACTGAAGCTTTCTTT; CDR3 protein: CASSLGRRNTEAFF
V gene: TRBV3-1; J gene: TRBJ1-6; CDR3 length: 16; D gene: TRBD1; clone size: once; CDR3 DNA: TGTGCCAGCAGCCAAGGGGGACAGGGCGGCTACTCACCCCTCCACTTT; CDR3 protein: CASSQGGQGGYSPLHF
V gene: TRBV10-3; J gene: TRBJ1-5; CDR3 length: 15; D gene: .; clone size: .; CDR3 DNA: TGTGCCATCAGTGTCGCGGGAGGCGGCAATCAGCCCCAGCATTTT; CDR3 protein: CAISVAGGGNQPQHF
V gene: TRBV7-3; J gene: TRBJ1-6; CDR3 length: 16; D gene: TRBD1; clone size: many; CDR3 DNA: TGTGCCAGCAGCCCCCTAGGACAGGGGTATAATTCACCCCTCCACTTT; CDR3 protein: CASSPLGQGYNSPLHF
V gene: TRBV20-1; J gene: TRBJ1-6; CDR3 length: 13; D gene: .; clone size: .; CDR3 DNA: TGCAGTGCTAGTGCGGGGGGGAATTCACCCCTCCACTTT; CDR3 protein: CSASAGGNSPLHF
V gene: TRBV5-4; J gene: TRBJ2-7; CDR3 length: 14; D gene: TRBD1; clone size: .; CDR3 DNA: TGTGCCAGCAGCTCCCCGGGACAGACCTACGAGCAGTACTTC; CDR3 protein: CASSSPGQTYEQYF
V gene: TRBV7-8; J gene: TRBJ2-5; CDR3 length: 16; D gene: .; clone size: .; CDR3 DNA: TGTGCCAGCAGCTTAGGCCTCCGGGACTTCCAAGAGACCCAGTACTTC; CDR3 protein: CASSLGLRDFQETQYF
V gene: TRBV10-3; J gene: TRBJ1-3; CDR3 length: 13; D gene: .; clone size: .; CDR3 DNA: TGTGCCATCAGTCAGGGGTCTGGAAACACCATATATTTT; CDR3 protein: CAISQGSGNTIYF
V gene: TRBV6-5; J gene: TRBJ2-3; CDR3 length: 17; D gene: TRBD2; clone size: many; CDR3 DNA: TGTGCCAGCAGTCCGACCCTAGCGGGGGGCCCCACAGATACGCAGTATTTT; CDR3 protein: CASSPTLAGGPTDTQYF
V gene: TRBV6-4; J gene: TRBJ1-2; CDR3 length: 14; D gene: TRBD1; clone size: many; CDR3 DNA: TGTGCCAGCAGTGACGGGACAGCCACCTATGGCTACACCTTC; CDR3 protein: CASSDGTATYGYTF
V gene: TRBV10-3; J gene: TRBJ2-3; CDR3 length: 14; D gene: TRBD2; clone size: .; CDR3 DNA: TGTGTCATCAGTCCAGCGGGAGTCACAGATACGCAGTATTTT; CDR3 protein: CVISPAGVTDTQYF
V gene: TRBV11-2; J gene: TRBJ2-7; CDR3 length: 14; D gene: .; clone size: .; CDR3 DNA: TGTGCCAGCAGCTTAGAAATGGGGCCAAGCGAGCAGTACTTC; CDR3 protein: CASSLEMGPSEQYF
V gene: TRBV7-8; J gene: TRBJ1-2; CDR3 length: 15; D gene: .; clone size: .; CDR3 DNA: TGTGCCAGCAGTTTATCTTCAGGGCCCGGGGTTGGCTACACCTTC; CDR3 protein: CASSLSSGPGVGYTF
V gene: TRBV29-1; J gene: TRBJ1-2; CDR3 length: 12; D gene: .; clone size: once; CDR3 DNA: TGCAGCATTGGGTTTGGCCCGAATGGCTACACCTTC; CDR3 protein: CSIGFGPNGYTF
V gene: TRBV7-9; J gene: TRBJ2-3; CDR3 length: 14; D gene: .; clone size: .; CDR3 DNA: TGTGCCAGCAGCTTACAGCCGGCGGGAGATACGCAGTATTTT; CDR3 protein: CASSLQPAGDTQYF
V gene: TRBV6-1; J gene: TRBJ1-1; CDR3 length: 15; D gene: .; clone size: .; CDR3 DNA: TGTGCCAGCAGTGCCGCAGGGCACACGAACACTGAAGCTTTCTTT; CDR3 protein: CASSAAGHTNTEAFF
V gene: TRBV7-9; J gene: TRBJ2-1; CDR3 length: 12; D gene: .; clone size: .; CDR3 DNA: TGTGCCAGCAGCTTAGGCGCCACGCTTCAGTTCTTC; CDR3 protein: CASSLGATLQFF
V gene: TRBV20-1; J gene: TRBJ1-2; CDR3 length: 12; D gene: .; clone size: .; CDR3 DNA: TGCAGTGGCGACAGCAACTTATATGGCTACACCTTC; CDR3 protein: CSGDSNLYGYTF
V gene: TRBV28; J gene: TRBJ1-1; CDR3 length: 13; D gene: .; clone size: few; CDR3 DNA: TGTGCCAGCAGTTTTGTCAGGGATACTGAAGCTTTCTTT; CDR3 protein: CASSFVRDTEAFF
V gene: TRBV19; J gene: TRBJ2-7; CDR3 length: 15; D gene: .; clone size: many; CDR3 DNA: TGTGCCAGTAGCACCCTCGAAGGGGTCTCCTACGAGCAGTACTTC; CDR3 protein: CASSTLEGVSYEQYF
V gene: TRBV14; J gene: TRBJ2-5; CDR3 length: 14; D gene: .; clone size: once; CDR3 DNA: TGTGCCAGCAGCCGACATGGGGGCCAAGAGACCCAGTACTTC; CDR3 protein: CASSRHGGQETQYF
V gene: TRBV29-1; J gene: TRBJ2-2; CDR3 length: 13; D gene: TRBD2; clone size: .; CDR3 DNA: TGCAGCGGGCGGCGGGGGGGCGCCGGGGAGCTGTTTTTT; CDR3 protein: CSGRRGGAGELFF